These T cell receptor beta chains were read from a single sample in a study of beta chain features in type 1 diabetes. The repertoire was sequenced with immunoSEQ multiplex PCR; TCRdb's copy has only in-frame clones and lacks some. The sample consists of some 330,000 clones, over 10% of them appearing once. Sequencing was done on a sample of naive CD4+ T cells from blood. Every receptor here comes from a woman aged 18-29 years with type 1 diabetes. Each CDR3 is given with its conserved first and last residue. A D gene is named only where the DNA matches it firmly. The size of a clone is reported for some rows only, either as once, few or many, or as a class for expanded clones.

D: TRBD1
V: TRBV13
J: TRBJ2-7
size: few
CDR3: CASSPADRVYEQYF
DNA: TGTGCCAGCAGCCCGGCTGACAGGGTCTACGAGCAGTACTTC

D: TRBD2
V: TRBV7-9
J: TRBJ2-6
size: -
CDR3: CASSFGSGGSNLWANVLTF
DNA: TGTGCCAGCAGCTTTGGTAGCGGGGGTTCAAATCTCTGGGCCAACGTCCTGACTTTC

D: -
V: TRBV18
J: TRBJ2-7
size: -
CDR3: CASSPLAGEQYF
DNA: TGTGCCAGCTCTCCCCTTGCGGGCGAGCAGTACTTC

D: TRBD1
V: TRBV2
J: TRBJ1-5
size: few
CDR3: CASEGANQPQHF
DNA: TGTGCCTCGGAGGGGGCAAACCAGCCCCAGCATTTT

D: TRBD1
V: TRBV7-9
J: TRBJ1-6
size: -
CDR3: CASRIDRGLRNSPLHF
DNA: TGTGCCAGCAGGATCGACAGGGGCTTGCGAAATTCACCCCTCCACTTT

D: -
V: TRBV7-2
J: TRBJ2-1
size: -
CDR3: CASSLAGPLKGEQFF
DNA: TGTGCCAGCAGCTTAGCGGGGCCCCTGAAGGGTGAGCAGTTCTTC

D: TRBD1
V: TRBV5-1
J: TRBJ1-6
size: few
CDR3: CASTATGSGSPLHF
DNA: TGCGCCAGCACCGCGACAGGGAGTGGTTCACCCCTCCACTTT

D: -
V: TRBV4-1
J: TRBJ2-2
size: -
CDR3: CASSHIAGELFF
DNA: TGCGCCAGCAGCCATATCGCCGGGGAGCTGTTTTTT

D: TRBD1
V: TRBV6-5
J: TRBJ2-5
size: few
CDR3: CASRQGLETQYF
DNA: TGTGCCAGCAGACAGGGGCTAGAGACCCAGTACTTC

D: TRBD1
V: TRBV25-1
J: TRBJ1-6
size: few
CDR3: CASTGQGNSPLHF
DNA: TGTGCCAGCACGGGACAGGGCAATTCACCCCTCCACTTT

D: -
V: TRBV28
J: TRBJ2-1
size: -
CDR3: CASTIGGLALYNEQFF
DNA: TGTGCCAGCACCATTGGGGGACTGGCACTCTACAATGAGCAGTTCTTC

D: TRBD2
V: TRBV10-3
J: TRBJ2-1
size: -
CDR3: CALRTSGSGNEQFF
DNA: TGTGCCCTAAGGACTAGCGGGAGTGGCAATGAGCAGTTCTTC

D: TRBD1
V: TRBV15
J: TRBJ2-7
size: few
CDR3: CATSRDAGTALEQYF
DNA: TGTGCCACCAGCAGAGATGCCGGGACAGCGCTCGAGCAGTACTTC

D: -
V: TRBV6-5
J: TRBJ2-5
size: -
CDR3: CASSSQGLPQYF
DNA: TGTGCCAGCAGTTCCCAGGGCCTCCCCCAGTACTTC

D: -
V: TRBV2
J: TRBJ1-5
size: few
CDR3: CASRIGNQPQHF
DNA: TGTGCCAGCAGGATCGGGAATCAGCCCCAGCATTTT

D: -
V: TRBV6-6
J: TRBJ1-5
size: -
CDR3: CASSYEGEDQPQHF
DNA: TGTGCCAGCAGTTACGAGGGTGAGGATCAGCCCCAGCATTTT

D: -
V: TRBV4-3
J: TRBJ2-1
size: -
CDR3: CASSQGTANPYNEQFF
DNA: TGCGCCAGCAGCCAAGGAACAGCTAATCCCTACAATGAGCAGTTCTTC

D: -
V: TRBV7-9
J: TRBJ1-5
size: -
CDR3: CASSLRGDGQPQHF
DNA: TGTGCCAGCAGCTTACGGGGGGATGGACAGCCCCAGCATTTT

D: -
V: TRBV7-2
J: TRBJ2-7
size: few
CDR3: CASSGGGSSYEQYF
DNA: TGTGCCAGCAGCGGGGGGGGCAGCTCCTACGAGCAGTACTTC

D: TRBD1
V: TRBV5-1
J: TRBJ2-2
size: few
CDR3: CASSVTGVKSAGELFF
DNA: TGCGCCAGCAGCGTGACAGGGGTCAAGAGCGCCGGGGAGCTGTTTTTT

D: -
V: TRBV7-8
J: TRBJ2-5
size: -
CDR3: CASSLVQPRGQETQYF
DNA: TGTGCCAGCAGCTTAGTGCAACCAAGGGGCCAAGAGACCCAGTACTTC

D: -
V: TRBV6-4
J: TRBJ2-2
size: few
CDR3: CASSADTGELFF
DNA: TGTGCCAGCAGTGCTGACACCGGGGAGCTGTTTTTT

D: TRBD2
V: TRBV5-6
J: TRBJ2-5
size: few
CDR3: CASSLFRTSGSYQETQYF
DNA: TGTGCCAGCAGCTTGTTTCGGACTAGCGGGAGCTACCAAGAGACCCAGTACTTC

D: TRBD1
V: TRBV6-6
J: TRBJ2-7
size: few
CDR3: CASSNPDRKEQYF
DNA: TGTGCCAGCAGTAACCCGGACAGGAAAGAGCAGTACTTC

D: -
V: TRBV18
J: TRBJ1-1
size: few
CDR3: CASQERVFTEAFF
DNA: TGTGCCAGCCAAGAACGGGTGTTCACTGAAGCTTTCTTT

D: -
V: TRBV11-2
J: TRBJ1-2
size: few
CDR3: CAAQADLDSGYTF
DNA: TGTGCCGCCCAAGCGGATCTGGACTCTGGCTACACCTTC

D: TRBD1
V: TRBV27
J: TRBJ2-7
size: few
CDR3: CASSRLGQGGEQYF
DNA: TGTGCCAGCAGTAGACTGGGACAGGGAGGCGAGCAGTACTTC

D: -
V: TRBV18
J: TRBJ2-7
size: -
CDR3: CASSPEPAGSFEQYF
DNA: TGTGCCAGCTCGCCCGAACCGGCAGGAAGCTTCGAGCAGTACTTC

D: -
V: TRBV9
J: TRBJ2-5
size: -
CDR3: CASSVTGARLTETQYF
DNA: TGTGCCAGCAGCGTAACGGGAGCTCGCTTGACGGAGACCCAGTACTTC

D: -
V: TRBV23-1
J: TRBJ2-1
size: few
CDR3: CASSQSVSGGLDEQFF
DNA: TGCGCCAGCAGTCAATCCGTGTCAGGGGGGTTGGATGAGCAGTTCTTC

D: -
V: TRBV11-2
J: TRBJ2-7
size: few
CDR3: CASSLRTAGAYEQYF
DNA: TGTGCCAGCAGCTTACGGACTGCGGGTGCCTACGAGCAGTACTTC

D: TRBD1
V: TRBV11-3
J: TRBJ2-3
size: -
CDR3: CASSSGNRGSTDTQYF
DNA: TGTGCCAGCAGCTCTGGGAACAGGGGAAGCACAGATACGCAGTATTTT

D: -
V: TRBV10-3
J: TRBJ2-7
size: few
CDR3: CAISPKNEQYF
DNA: TGTGCCATCAGCCCTAAGAACGAGCAGTACTTC

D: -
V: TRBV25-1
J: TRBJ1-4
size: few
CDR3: CASSIRGEEKLFF
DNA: TGTGCCAGCAGTATCAGGGGTGAGGAAAAACTGTTTTTT

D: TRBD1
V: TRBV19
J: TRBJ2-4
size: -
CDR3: CASSSWTGEYF
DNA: TGTGCCAGTAGTTCGTGGACAGGGGAGTACTTC

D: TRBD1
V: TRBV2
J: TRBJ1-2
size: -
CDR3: CASLRQGGYYGYTF
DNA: TGTGCCAGCTTACGACAGGGGGGGTACTATGGCTACACCTTC

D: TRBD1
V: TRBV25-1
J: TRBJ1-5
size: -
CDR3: CASSEQGQGVQPQHF
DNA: TGTGCCAGCAGTGAACAAGGACAGGGGGTTCAGCCCCAGCATTTT

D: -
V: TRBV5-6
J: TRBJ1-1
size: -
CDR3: CASSLVGRGMRNTEAFF
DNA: TGTGCCAGCAGCTTGGTCGGCAGGGGAATGAGAAACACTGAAGCTTTCTTT

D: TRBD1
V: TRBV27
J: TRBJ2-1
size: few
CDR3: CASSLRQGSYNEQFF
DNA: TGTGCCAGCAGTTTAAGACAGGGGAGCTACAATGAGCAGTTCTTC

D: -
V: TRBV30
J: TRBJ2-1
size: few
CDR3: CAGSIVLAEDNEQFF
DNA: TGTGCCGGATCCATAGTACTAGCAGAGGACAATGAGCAGTTCTTC

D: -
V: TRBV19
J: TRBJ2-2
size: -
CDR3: CASSPGTGELFF
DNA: TGTGCCAGTAGCCCCGGGACAGGGGAGCTGTTTTTT